Described below is a single T cell receptor (beta chain) sequence and its context. The clone's antigen remains unknown. One base away there is no much larger clone; base qualities are not given. The immunoSEQ Assay, a bias-controlled multiplex PCR, was used to amplify TCRbeta CDR3 regions from genomic DNA. For the original study's pipeline: The number of nucleated cells in each sample was estimated by amplification of reference gene primers within the assay. To quantify the absolute abundance of each unique TCRbeta CDR3 rearrangement, sequence reads were collapsed and filtered. For each sample, productive Simpson clonality was calculated as the square root of Simpson's diversity index across productive rearrangements. Entries here come from immuneACCESS through TCRdb and include only in-frame sequences with V and J called. Some clones fail to appear in such tables; in the studies checked, an unresolved V gene covers under half of the shortfall, and the cause of the remainder is unknown. D and trimming come from the DNA, and the V and J calls and clone size come from that table. The sample contains around 80,000 clones, 80% to 90% of them found a single time. Of the sample, approximately 5.1% is held by the ten largest clones.

Collaborating institutions collected whole blood in K2EDTA tubes following their own protocols. For TCRbeta analysis, collaborators shipped samples as frozen whole blood, isolated PBMCs, or DNA extracted from either of those sample types. These data come from a study of blood T cell repertoires in COVID-19 (dated by TCRdb to about 2020). In the study overall: Samples from collaborators originated in the United States, Italy and Spain and spanned both the acute and convalescent phases of COVID-19. Subjects who had been exposed to COVID-19, were actively infected with it, or had recovered from it provided the deeply sampled blood TCRbeta repertoires that made up the dataset. Sample metadata almost always included a de-identified subject ID, COVID-19 status, age in years and sex. HLA class I and class II types, where available, came from metadata supplied by the sample provider rather than from assay-based typing. The samples were drawn from two sources: the first 160 participants of the ongoing ImmuneRACE study, and some 1,300 subjects contributed by 6 global collaborators. The material from the prospective study consisted of cDNA or gDNA derived from T cells, B-cell-depleted T cells, or PBMCs. A freely available public database, intended as a resource for researchers studying the immune response to SARS-CoV-2, is where the repertoires were released.

Here is what the overall study found, with its caveats: The amount of clinical and demographic metadata varied by source and participant and was provided uncurated.

The CDR3 runs 16 residues from the cysteine to the phenylalanine. Left in the record is the CDR3 DNA by itself, 48 bases read in frame from the first base. V and J are truncated by 2 bases and 4 bases respectively, leaving an intervening sequence of 16 bases. From the germline V gene, CDR1 is LGHNA and CDR2 is YSLEER. The sequence is built from TRBV4-3 and TRBJ2-3; matching of 7 bases hints at TRBD2 as the D gene. The sequenced sample consisted of peripheral blood. This sequence was found in an elderly woman with active or convalescent COVID-19. DNA sequence: TGCGCCAGCAGCCAAAGGTGGGGGGGCCAATCAGATACGCAGTATTTT. Its product reads: CASSQRWGGQSDTQYF.